This T cell receptor beta chain emerged from a study of siplizumab effects on memory and regulatory T cells. General observations from the study: Alloreactive CD4+ clones that could be mapped were on average about 64% Treg-derived with siplizumab, against around 27% in controls.

TCRdb keeps only in-frame clones here, not all; method: immunoSEQ multiplex PCR. The sample holds some 73,000 clones, just over 90% seen once. Trimming left V 5 bases short and J 8 bases short, with 16 bases between. This CDR3 has 13 residues. CDR1 is SGHVS and CDR2 is FNYEAQ in the germline V gene. Worth noting for this clone: Its antigen is currently unknown.

Sequenced material: CD8+ T cells sorted from blood. The chain couples TRBV7-6 to TRBJ2-7; D remains ambiguous. This clonotype originated in a human donor in good health. CDR3: CASSPGQLSQQYF. CDR3 nucleotide sequence: TGTGCCAGCAGCCCCGGGCAGCTGTCACAGCAGTACTTC.